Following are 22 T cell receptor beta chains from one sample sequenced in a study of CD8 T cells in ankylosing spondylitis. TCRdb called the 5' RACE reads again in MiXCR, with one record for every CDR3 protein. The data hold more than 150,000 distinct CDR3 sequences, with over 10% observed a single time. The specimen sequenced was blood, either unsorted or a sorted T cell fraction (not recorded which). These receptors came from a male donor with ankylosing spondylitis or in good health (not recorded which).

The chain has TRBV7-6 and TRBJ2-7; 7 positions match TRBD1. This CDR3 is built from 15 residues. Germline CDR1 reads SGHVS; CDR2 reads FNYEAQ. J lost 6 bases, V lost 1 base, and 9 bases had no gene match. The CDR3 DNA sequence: TGTGCCAGCAGCTTAGGGGACAGCGAAGGGGGCGAGCAGTACTTC. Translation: CASSLGDSEGGEQYF. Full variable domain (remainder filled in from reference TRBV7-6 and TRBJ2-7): GAGVSQSPRYKVTKRGQDVALRCDPISGHVSLYWYRQALGQGPEFLTYFNYEAQQDKSGLPNDRFSAERPEGSISTLTIQRTEQRDSAMYRCASSLGDSEGGEQYFGPGTRLTVT.

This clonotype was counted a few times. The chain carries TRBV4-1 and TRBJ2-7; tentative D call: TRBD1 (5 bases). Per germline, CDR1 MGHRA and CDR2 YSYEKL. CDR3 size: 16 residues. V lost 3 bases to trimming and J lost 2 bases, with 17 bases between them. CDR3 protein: CASSQAGKGRPYEQYF. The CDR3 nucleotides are TGCGCCAGCAGCCAGGCAGGGAAGGGCAGACCCTACGAGCAGTACTTC.

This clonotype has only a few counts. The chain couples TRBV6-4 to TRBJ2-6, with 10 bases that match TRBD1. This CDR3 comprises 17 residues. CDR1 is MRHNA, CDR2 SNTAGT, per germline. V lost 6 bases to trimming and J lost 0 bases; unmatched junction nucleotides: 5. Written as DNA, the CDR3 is TGTGCCAGCAGAAATTGGACAGGGGGCTCTGGGGCCAACGTCCTGACTTTC. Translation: CASRNWTGGSGANVLTF.

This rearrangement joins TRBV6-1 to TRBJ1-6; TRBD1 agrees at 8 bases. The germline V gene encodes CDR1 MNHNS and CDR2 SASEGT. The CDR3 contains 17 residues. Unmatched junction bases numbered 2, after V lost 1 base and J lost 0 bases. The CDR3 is CASSEGTGRSYNSPLHF. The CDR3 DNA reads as TGTGCCAGCAGTGAAGGGACAGGGCGCTCCTATAATTCACCCCTCCACTTT.

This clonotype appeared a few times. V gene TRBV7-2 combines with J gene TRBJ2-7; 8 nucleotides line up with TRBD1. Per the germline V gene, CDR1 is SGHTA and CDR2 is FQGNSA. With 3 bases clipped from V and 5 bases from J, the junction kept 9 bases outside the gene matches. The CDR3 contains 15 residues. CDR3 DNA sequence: TGTGCCAGCAGCTTGCTACAGGGGGAGCGAAACGAGCAGTACTTC. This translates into CASSLLQGERNEQYF.

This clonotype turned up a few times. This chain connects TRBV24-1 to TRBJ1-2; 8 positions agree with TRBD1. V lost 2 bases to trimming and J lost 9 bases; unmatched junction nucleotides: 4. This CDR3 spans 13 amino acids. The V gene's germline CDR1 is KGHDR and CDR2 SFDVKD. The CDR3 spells CATSDSAGGSYTF. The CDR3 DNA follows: TGTGCCACCAGTGATTCTGCAGGGGGCAGCTACACCTTC.

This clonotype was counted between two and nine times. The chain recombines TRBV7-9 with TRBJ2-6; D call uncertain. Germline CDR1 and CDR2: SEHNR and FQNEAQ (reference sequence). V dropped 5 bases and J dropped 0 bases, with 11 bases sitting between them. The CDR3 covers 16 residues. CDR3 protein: CASSPQSPSGANVLTF. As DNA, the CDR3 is TGTGCCAGCAGCCCCCAATCCCCCTCTGGGGCCAACGTCCTGACTTTC.

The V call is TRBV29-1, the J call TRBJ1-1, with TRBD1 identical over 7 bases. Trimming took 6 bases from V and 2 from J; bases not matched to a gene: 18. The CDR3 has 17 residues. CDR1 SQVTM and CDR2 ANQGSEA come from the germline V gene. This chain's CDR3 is CSVGALEWDSANTEAFF. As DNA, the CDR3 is TGCAGCGTAGGGGCCCTTGAGTGGGACAGCGCTAACACTGAAGCTTTCTTT.

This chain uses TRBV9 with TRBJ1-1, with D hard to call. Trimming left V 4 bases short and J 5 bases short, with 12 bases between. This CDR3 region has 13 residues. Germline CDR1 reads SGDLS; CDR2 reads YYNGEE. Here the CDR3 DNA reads TGTGCCAGCAGCACCACGGGAGAAACTGAAGCTTTCTTT. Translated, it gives CASSTTGETEAFF.

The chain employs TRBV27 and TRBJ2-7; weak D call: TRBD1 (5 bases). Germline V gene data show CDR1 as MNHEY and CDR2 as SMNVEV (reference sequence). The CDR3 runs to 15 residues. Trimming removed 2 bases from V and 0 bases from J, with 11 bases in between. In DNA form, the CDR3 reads TGTGCCAGCAGTTTAAAGGGGCAGTTCTCCTACGAGCAGTACTTC. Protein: CASSLKGQFSYEQYF.

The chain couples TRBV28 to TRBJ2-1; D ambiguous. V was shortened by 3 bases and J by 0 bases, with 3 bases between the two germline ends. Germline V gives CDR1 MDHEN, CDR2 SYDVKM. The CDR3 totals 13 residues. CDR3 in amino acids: CASSFASYNEQFF. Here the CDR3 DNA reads TGTGCCAGCAGTTTTGCCTCCTACAATGAGCAGTTCTTC.

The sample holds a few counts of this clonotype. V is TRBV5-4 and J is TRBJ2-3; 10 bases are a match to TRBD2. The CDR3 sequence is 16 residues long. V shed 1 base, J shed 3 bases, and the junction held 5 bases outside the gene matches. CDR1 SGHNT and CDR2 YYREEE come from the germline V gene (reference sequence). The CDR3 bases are TGTGCCAGCAGCTTGTCCACTAGCGGGACAACAGATACGCAGTATTTT. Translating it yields CASSLSTSGTTDTQYF.

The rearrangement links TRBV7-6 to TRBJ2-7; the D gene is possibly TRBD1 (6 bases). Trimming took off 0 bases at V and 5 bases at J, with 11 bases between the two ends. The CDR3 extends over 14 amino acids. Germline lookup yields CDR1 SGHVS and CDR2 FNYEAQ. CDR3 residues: CASSLAVTGDEQYF. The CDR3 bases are TGTGCCAGCAGCTTAGCCGTGACAGGCGACGAGCAGTACTTC.

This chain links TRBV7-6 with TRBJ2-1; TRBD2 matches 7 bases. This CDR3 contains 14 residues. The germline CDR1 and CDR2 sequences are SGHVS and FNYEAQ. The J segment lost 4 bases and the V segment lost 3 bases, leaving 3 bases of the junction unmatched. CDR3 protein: CASSFGGGYNEQFF. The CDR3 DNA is TGTGCCAGCAGCTTCGGCGGGGGTTACAATGAGCAGTTCTTC.

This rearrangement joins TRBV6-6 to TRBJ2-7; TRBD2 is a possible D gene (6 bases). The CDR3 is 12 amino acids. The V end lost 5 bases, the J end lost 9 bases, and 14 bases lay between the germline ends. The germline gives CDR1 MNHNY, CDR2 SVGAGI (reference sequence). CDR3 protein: CASSPLGGVQYF. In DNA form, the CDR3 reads TGTGCCAGCAGTCCCCTCGGGGGAGTGCAGTACTTC.

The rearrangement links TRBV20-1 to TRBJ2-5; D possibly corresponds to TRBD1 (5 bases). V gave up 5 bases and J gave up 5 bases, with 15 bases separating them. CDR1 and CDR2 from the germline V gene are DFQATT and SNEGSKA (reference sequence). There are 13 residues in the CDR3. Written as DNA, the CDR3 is TGCAGTGCTCCCGGACAATTCGGGGAGACCCAGTACTTC. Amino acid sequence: CSAPGQFGETQYF.

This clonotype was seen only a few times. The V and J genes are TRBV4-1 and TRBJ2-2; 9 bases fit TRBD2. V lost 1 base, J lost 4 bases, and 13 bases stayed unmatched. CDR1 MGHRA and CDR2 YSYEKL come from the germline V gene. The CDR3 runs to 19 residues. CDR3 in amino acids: CASSQAQLGKGLATGELFF. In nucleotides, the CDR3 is TGCGCCAGCAGCCAAGCTCAACTTGGAAAGGGACTAGCCACCGGGGAGCTGTTTTTT.

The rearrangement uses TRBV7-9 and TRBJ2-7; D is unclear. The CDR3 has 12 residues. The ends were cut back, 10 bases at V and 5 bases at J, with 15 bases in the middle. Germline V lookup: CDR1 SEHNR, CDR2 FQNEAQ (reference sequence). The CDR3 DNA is TGTGCCATCTTCACCTTATCGGACGAGCAGTACTTC. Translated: CAIFTLSDEQYF.

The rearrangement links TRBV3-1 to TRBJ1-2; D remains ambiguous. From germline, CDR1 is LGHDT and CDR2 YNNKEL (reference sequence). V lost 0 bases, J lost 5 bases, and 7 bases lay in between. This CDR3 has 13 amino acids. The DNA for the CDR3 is TGTGCCAGCAGCCAAGAGACGGATTATGGCTACACCTTC. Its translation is CASSQETDYGYTF. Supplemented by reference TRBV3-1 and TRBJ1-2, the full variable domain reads DTAVSQTPKYLVTQMGNDKSIKCEQNLGHDTMYWYKQDSKKFLKIMFSYNNKELIINETVPNRFSPKSPDKAHLNLHINSLELGDSAVYFCASSQETDYGYTFGSGTRLTVV.

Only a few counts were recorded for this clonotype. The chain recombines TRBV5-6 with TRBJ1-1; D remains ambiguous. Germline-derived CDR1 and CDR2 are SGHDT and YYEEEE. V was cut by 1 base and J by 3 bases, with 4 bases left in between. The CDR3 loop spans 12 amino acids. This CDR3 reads CASSLFDTEAFF. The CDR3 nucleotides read TGTGCCAGCAGCTTGTTTGACACTGAAGCTTTCTTT.

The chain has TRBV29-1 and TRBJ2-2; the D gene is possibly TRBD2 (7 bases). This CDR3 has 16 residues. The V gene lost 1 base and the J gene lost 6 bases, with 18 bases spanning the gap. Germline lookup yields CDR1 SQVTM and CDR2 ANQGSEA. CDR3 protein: CSVEVWGRGIAGELFF. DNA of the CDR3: TGCAGCGTTGAAGTTTGGGGGAGGGGGATCGCCGGGGAGCTGTTTTTT.

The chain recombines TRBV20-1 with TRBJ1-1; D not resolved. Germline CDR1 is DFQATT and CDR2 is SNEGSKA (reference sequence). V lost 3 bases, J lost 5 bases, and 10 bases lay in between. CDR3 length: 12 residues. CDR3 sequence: CSASRGATEAFF. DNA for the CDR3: TGCAGTGCTAGTCGTGGAGCAACTGAAGCTTTCTTT.